What follows are 15 T cell receptor beta chains derived from one specimen sequenced in a study of T cells in Graves' hyperthyroidism and ophthalmopathy. TCR beta CDR3 regions were amplified from RNA transcripts. First-round RT-PCR with HTBI primers amplified the TCR CDR3 region. TCRdb used MiXCR to reprocess the multiplex PCR reads, holding one entry per CDR3 protein. The sample includes roughly 750,000 distinct CDR3 sequences, about 15% seen only once; the top ten take approximately 8.4%. Specimen: blood. The receptors originated from a man aged 18 to 29 with Graves' hyperthyroidism.

The chain has TRBV6-2 or TRBV6-3 and TRBJ1-4; 7 positions agree with TRBD1. The CDR3 is 17 residues long. V was pared by 2 bases and J by 0 bases, with 6 bases of the junction left unmatched. Germline values: CDR1 MNHEY, CDR2 SVGEGT. The DNA of the CDR3 is TGTGCCAGCAGTTACCCGGGACAGCTGTCAACTAATGAAAAACTGTTTTTT. Translated: CASSYPGQLSTNEKLFF.

Only a few counts were recorded for this clonotype. It is likely a read error: a sequence one base away is far more abundant. The gene calls are TRBV11-1 and TRBJ2-5; 7 nucleotides match TRBD1. CDR1 and CDR2 (germline): SGHAT, FQDESV (reference sequence). The CDR3 contains 13 residues. The CDR3 nucleotides read TGTGCCGGCAGCCGGGACAGACAAGAGACCCAGTACTTC. Translated, it gives CAGSRDRQETQYF.

This chain joins TRBV3-1 and TRBJ2-5; 11 nucleotides agree with TRBD2. The CDR3 spans 14 residues. Germline CDR1 is LGHDT and CDR2 is YNNKEL (reference sequence). J gave up 7 bases and V 3 bases, and 4 bases lay outside the gene matches. CDR3 nucleotides: TGTGCCAGCAGCCACGGACTAGCGGGCTGGACCCAGTACTTC. Translation: CASSHGLAGWTQYF.

This clonotype was detected many times. The rearrangement uses TRBV18 and TRBJ2-7; tentative D call: TRBD1 (6 bases). The length of the CDR3 is 13 residues. Germline-derived CDR1 and CDR2 are KGHSH and LQKENI. V lost 4 bases to trimming and J lost 1 base, with 8 bases between them. CDR3 sequence: CASSHGQSYEQYF. The CDR3 DNA reads TGTGCCAGCTCACACGGACAGTCCTACGAGCAGTACTTC. The full variable domain, with the rest looked up from reference TRBV18 and TRBJ2-7, is NAGVMQNPRHLVRRRGQEARLRCSPMKGHSHVYWYRQLPEEGLKFMVYLQKENIIDESGMPKERFSAEFPKEGPSILRIQQVVRGDSAAYFCASSHGQSYEQYFGPGTRLTVT.

Ten or more counts support this clonotype. CDR3 region: CASSLYGMAYEQYF. CDR3 nucleotide sequence: TGTGCCAGCAGTTTATACGGAATGGCCTACGAGCAGTACTTC. V gene TRBV27 combines with J gene TRBJ2-7; D is unclear. With 1 base removed from V and 2 bases from J, the gap between germline ends came to 9 bases. The V gene's germline CDR1 is MNHEY and CDR2 SMNVEV (reference sequence). This CDR3 comprises 14 residues.

This clonotype was detected many times. The V and J genes are TRBV6-2 or TRBV6-3 and TRBJ1-1; D unresolved. V lost 6 bases, J lost 1 base, and 9 bases lay in between. The CDR3 totals 13 residues. Germline assignment: CDR1 MNHEY and CDR2 SVGEGT. The CDR3 DNA follows: TGTGCCAGCAGACCATCCGGGAACACTGAAGCTTTCTTT. It yields the protein CASRPSGNTEAFF.

This chain uses TRBV4-2 with TRBJ2-2; 7 bases are shared with TRBD1. The CDR3 has 14 residues. V was clipped by 5 bases and J by 5 bases; unmatched bases: 5. Germline CDR1 and CDR2: LGHNA and YNFKEQ. The CDR3 DNA sequence: TGTGCCAGCAGCGTGACAGGGTGGACCGGGGAGCTGTTTTTT. Amino acids: CASSVTGWTGELFF.

This clonotype has a count of ten or more. This sequence joins TRBV6-2 or TRBV6-3 and TRBJ1-5, with a weak D call TRBD1 (5 bases). Germline V CDR1 and CDR2: MNHEY, SVGEGT. Between the trimmed V and J ends, which lost 6 bases and 4 bases, there was a span of 16 bases. The CDR3 length is 15 residues. The CDR3: CASRGRDGRNQPQHF. For the CDR3, the DNA is TGTGCCAGCAGAGGCCGGGACGGACGGAATCAGCCCCAGCATTTT.

This clonotype was picked up many times. The chain links TRBV28 to TRBJ2-7; 8 bases fit TRBD1. Germline V CDR1 and CDR2: MDHEN, SYDVKM. Trimming cost V 8 bases and J 1 base; bases outside gene matches: 7. CDR3 length: 14 amino acids. The DNA of the CDR3 is TGTGCCAGCCGGACACAGGGGGTTTCCTACGAGCAGTACTTC. Translating it yields CASRTQGVSYEQYF.

This clonotype was detected a few times. The chain recombines TRBV6-2 or TRBV6-3 with TRBJ2-1, with D hard to call. The CDR3 consists of 13 residues. Germline assignment: CDR1 MNHEY and CDR2 SVGEGT. With 6 bases removed from V and 4 bases from J, the gap between germline ends came to 10 bases. CDR3 residues: CASSWTNYNEQFF. Written as DNA, the CDR3 is TGTGCCAGCAGCTGGACCAATTACAATGAGCAGTTCTTC.

This clonotype was seen ten or more times. The chain couples TRBV20-1 to TRBJ2-7; D remains ambiguous. This CDR3 is built from 10 residues. V was pared by 5 bases and J by 3 bases, with 5 bases between. Looked up from germline, CDR1 is DFQATT and CDR2 is SNEGSKA (reference sequence). Written as DNA, the CDR3 is TGCAGTGCTCTCGACTACGAGCAGTACTTC. The encoded protein is CSALDYEQYF.

The rearrangement joins TRBV6-1 to TRBJ2-3, with a tentative D call TRBD1 (5 bases). The germline V gene encodes CDR1 MNHNS and CDR2 SASEGT. CDR3 length equals 10 residues. V dropped 7 bases and J dropped 6 bases, with 5 bases sitting between them. The CDR3 loop is CASKGDTQYF. Here the CDR3 DNA reads TGTGCCAGCAAGGGGGATACGCAGTATTTT.

This clonotype has a handful of counts. Compared with germline, one end of the junction differs, possibly owing to a read error. The rearrangement links TRBV6-1 to TRBJ1-5; D is perhaps TRBD1 (5 bases). Germline values: CDR1 MNHNS, CDR2 SASEGT. The CDR3 sequence is 14 residues long. The CDR3 sequence is CAGSQRGGNQPQHF. The CDR3 DNA reads TGTGCCGGCAGTCAACGGGGGGGCAATCAGCCCCAGCATTTT.

This chain joins TRBV2 and TRBJ2-3, with D maybe TRBD2 (5 bases). The CDR3 sequence is 12 residues long. Trimming cost V 10 bases and J 2 bases, with 10 bases left between them. Germline V gene sequence: CDR1 SNHLY, CDR2 FYNNEI. The CDR3 region is CATEGITDTQYF. CDR3 DNA sequence: TGTGCCACCGAGGGTATCACAGATACGCAGTATTTT.

V usage is TRBV7-9 and J usage is TRBJ2-5, with a possible D match to TRBD2 (6 bases). The length of the CDR3 is 13 residues. The germline V gene encodes CDR1 SEHNR and CDR2 FQNEAQ (reference sequence). V lost 7 bases to trimming and J lost 6 bases, with 15 bases between them. The CDR3 spells CASMRAEGQTQYF. CDR3 nucleotide sequence: TGTGCCAGCATGAGGGCGGAGGGGCAGACCCAGTACTTC.